The 7 T cell receptor beta chains listed next were all sequenced from one sample in a study of T cells in Graves' hyperthyroidism and ophthalmopathy (dated by TCRdb to about 2019). The library was produced with multiplex PCR. For sequencing, an Illumina HiSeq 2000 was employed. TCR beta CDR3 regions were amplified from RNA transcripts. The first round of RT-PCR for the TCR CDR3 was performed with the HTBI primer set and the Qiagen OneStep RT-PCR kit. TCRdb reprocessed the public reads (quality trimming at Q25 with fastp, clone calling with MiXCR) and kept in-frame beta chains. Each CDR3 protein gets just one entry, which takes the most common genes and DNA from the rows behind it. The sample profile shows a few hundred thousand distinct CDR3 sequences; 46% of them were found once. The ten largest clones represent under 20% of the sample. Sequenced material: peripheral blood or thyroid tissue (not recorded which). These TCRs come from an adult woman with Graves' disease, either hyperthyroidism or ophthalmopathy (not recorded which).

In this sample, this clonotype turned up many times. The genes are TRBV9 and TRBJ2-6; TRBD1 might be the D (6 bases). Germline CDR1 and CDR2: SGDLS and YYNGEE. Trimming removed 4 bases from V and 0 bases from J, with 17 bases in between. This CDR3 contains 18 residues. The CDR3 protein is CASSKSGTPLSGANVLTF. In nucleotides, the CDR3 is TGTGCCAGCAGCAAGTCCGGGACACCCCTCTCTGGGGCCAACGTCCTGACTTTC.

This chain links TRBV5-1 with TRBJ1-2; D may be TRBD1 (5 bases). The V and J ends lost 0 bases and 6 bases respectively, with 15 bases between them. Per the germline V gene, CDR1 is SGHRS and CDR2 is YFSETQ. The CDR3 totals 15 residues. The CDR3 DNA reads TGCGCCAGCAGCTTGGTTGCGGGGTTCAGGGATGGCTACACCTTC. Translated: CASSLVAGFRDGYTF.

The genes are TRBV15 and TRBJ1-5; 9 bases are a match to TRBD1. Germline V gene lookup returns CDR1 LNHNV and CDR2 YYDKDF (reference sequence). The CDR3 extends over 15 amino acids. J lost 6 bases, V lost 5 bases, and 8 bases had no gene match. CDR3 protein: CATSEGQGAFQPQHF. The CDR3 nucleotides read TGTGCCACCAGCGAGGGACAGGGCGCTTTTCAGCCCCAGCATTTT.

V and J are TRBV3-1 and TRBJ2-2; 9 nucleotides match TRBD2. V shed 3 bases and J 5 bases; nucleotides not matched to a gene: 10. This CDR3 is 17 amino acids long. Per germline, CDR1 LGHDT and CDR2 YNNKEL (reference sequence). The CDR3 loop reads CASSHNARLAGTGELFF. The CDR3 DNA reads TGTGCCAGCAGCCACAACGCGCGGCTAGCGGGGACCGGGGAGCTGTTTTTT.

This chain joins TRBV7-3 and TRBJ2-2; weak D call: TRBD2 (6 bases). Germline V gene sequence: CDR1 SGHTA, CDR2 FQGTGA. The CDR3 contains 15 residues. The V end lost 5 bases, the J end lost 4 bases, and 14 bases lay between the germline ends. CDR3 nucleotides: TGTGCCAGCAGCCAGACGGGGGTGGGCACCGGGGAGCTGTTTTTT. This sequence encodes CASSQTGVGTGELFF. The full variable domain, with the rest looked up from reference TRBV7-3 and TRBJ2-2, is GAGVSQTPSNKVTEKGKYVELRCDPISGHTALYWYRQSLGQGPEFLIYFQGTGAADDSGLPNDRFFAVRPEGSVSTLKIQRTERGDSAVYLCASSQTGVGTGELFFGEGSRLTVL.

This sequence joins TRBV20-1 and TRBJ2-7, with TRBD1 as a possible D gene (6 bases). Germline V lookup: CDR1 DFQATT, CDR2 SNEGSKA (reference sequence). The CDR3 covers 14 residues. V lost 2 bases and J 5 bases, leaving 16 bases between the germline ends. CDR3 sequence: CSARTTGIWNEQYF. For the CDR3, the DNA is TGCAGTGCTAGAACCACAGGGATCTGGAACGAGCAGTACTTC.

The chain combines TRBV12-3 or TRBV12-4 with TRBJ1-2; possible D gene TRBD1, 5 bases. This CDR3 comprises 14 residues. V was pared by 5 bases and J by 7 bases, with 17 bases between. The CDR3 protein is CASSGGRGEVGYTF. Written as DNA, the CDR3 is TGTGCCAGCAGTGGCGGGAGGGGAGAGGTTGGCTACACCTTC.